The 17 T cell receptor beta chains presented below share a single source sample, sequenced in a study of long-term antiretroviral therapy in people with HIV. Investigators performed immunoSEQ version v3.0 at survey level. Only in-frame clones appear in the TCRdb table, and some are missing; sequencing was by immunoSEQ multiplex PCR. Of about 20,000 clones listed, around 84% were seen once; the top ten hold about 4.5%. This sample comprised unsorted PBMCs, obtained less than 6 years after starting antiretroviral therapy. These receptors all come from a young man with HIV.

The sample holds one count of this clone. The chain couples TRBV7-7 to TRBJ2-5; 11 nucleotides agree with TRBD2. Germline V lookup: CDR1 SSHAT, CDR2 FNYEAQ (reference sequence). This CDR3 comprises 15 residues. Unmatched junction bases numbered 5, after V lost 4 bases and J lost 4 bases. The CDR3 reads CASSSSGGPSETQYF. CDR3 bases: TGTGCCAGCAGCTCTAGCGGGGGGCCCTCAGAGACCCAGTACTTC.

J is TRBJ2-3 and V is TRBV28; the D is unclear. V shed 5 bases and J shed 2 bases, with 17 bases lying between them. Germline lookup yields CDR1 MDHEN and CDR2 SYDVKM. The CDR3 runs to 16 residues. CDR3 residues: CASSPQRWAYTDTQYF. For the CDR3, the DNA is TGTGCCAGCAGTCCGCAAAGGTGGGCGTACACAGATACGCAGTATTTT.

The rearrangement joins TRBV6-5 to TRBJ1-5; possible D gene TRBD1, 5 bases. The CDR3 has 14 residues. The germline V and J ends were trimmed by 0 bases and 5 bases, with 8 bases remaining between them. The germline gives CDR1 MNHEY, CDR2 SVGAGI. The CDR3 nucleotides are TGTGCCAGCAGTTACTCTGGGGGGTATCAGCCCCAGCATTTT. This sequence encodes CASSYSGGYQPQHF.

Written as DNA, the CDR3 is TGTGCCAGCAGCTTGAGAACAGGGGCCGCACTGGAAGCTTTCTTT. Encoded protein: CASSLRTGAALEAFF. V usage is TRBV5-8 and J usage is TRBJ1-1; TRBD1 aligns across 7 bases. The CDR3 consists of 15 residues. Per the germline V gene, CDR1 is SGHTS and CDR2 is YDEGEE. The trim removed 1 base at V and 8 bases at J, leaving 11 bases unmatched.

The V gene is TRBV6-6, the J gene TRBJ2-3, with D perhaps TRBD2 (7 bases). Trimming shortened V by 7 bases and J by 2 bases, and 13 bases separated the two germline ends. Germline loops: CDR1 MNHNY, CDR2 SVGAGI (reference sequence). This CDR3 has 14 amino acids. The CDR3 spells CASTKGGATDTQYF. The CDR3 coding sequence is TGTGCCAGCACTAAGGGGGGGGCCACAGATACGCAGTATTTT.

The rearrangement links TRBV7-3 to TRBJ2-1; D uncertain. The ends were cut back, 5 bases at V and 0 bases at J, with 11 bases in the middle. Germline V gene lookup returns CDR1 SGHTA and CDR2 FQGTGA. This CDR3 is 15 amino acids long. The CDR3 DNA reads as TGTGCCAGCAGCCCCTTGCCCAGCTCCTACAATGAGCAGTTCTTC. It yields the protein CASSPLPSSYNEQFF.

The gene calls are TRBV2 and TRBJ2-1; 11 bases are shared with TRBD2. The CDR3 sequence is 15 residues long. After removal of 3 bases from V and 9 bases from J, the junction contained 7 bases not matched to a gene. The germline CDR1 and CDR2 sequences are SNHLY and FYNNEI. Here the CDR3 DNA reads TGTGCCAGCAGTGATTTGACTAGCGGGGTCGGTGAGCAGTTCTTC. Translated, it gives CASSDLTSGVGEQFF.

The gene calls are TRBV27 and TRBJ1-4; D unclear. This CDR3 contains 13 residues. The germline V gene has CDR1 MNHEY and CDR2 SMNVEV (reference sequence). The V end lost 5 bases, the J end lost 5 bases, and 9 bases lay between the germline ends. CDR3: CASSRTENEKLFF. The DNA for the CDR3 is TGTGCCAGCAGTAGGACCGAGAATGAAAAACTGTTTTTT.

The gene calls are TRBV7-9 and TRBJ2-1; D remains ambiguous. The germline gives CDR1 SEHNR, CDR2 FQNEAQ (reference sequence). Deletions cut 4 bases from V and 7 bases from J, with 11 bases between. The CDR3 extends over 13 amino acids. CDR3 sequence (DNA): TGTGCCAGCAGCTCACGGGCTAGTAATGAGCAGTTCTTC. Amino acid sequence: CASSSRASNEQFF.

This clone was seen once. The chain has TRBV27 and TRBJ2-3, with D uncertain. The germline V and J ends were trimmed by 5 bases and 0 bases, with 18 bases remaining between them. Per germline, CDR1 MNHEY and CDR2 SMNVEV (reference sequence). CDR3 length equals 17 residues. The CDR3: CASSAVSLRASTDTQYF. The CDR3 region has the DNA TGTGCCAGCAGTGCCGTCTCACTAAGAGCTAGCACAGATACGCAGTATTTT.

This rearrangement joins TRBV28 to TRBJ2-7, with D possibly being TRBD1 (5 bases). CDR1 is MDHEN and CDR2 is SYDVKM in the germline V gene. CDR3 size: 12 residues. V gave up 5 bases and J gave up 2 bases, with 7 bases separating them. The CDR3 nucleotides are TGTGCCAGCAGTAAGGGGCCCTACGAGCAGTACTTC. It codes for CASSKGPYEQYF. Complete variable domain (other parts from reference TRBV28 and TRBJ2-7): DVKVTQSSRYLVKRTGEKVFLECVQDMDHENMFWYRQDPGLGLRLIYFSYDVKMKEKGDIPEGYSVSREKKERFSLILESASTNQTSMYLCASSKGPYEQYFGPGTRLTVT.

This chain uses TRBV18 with TRBJ1-5, with TRBD1 matching over 9 bases. This CDR3 spans 16 amino acids. Germline CDR1 KGHSH, CDR2 LQKENI. With V trimmed by 3 bases and J by 3 bases, 6 bases remained unmatched. CDR3 loop: CASSPAGTGYNQPQHF. CDR3 nucleotide sequence: TGTGCCAGCTCACCGGCTGGGACAGGGTACAATCAGCCCCAGCATTTT.

V and J are TRBV5-1 and TRBJ1-1; 7 bases are shared with TRBD1. V dropped 2 bases and J dropped 0; count of bases not matched to a gene: 7. Germline V gene data show CDR1 as SGHRS and CDR2 as YFSETQ. The CDR3 is made up of 16 amino acids. The CDR3 sequence is CASSLRQGQMNTEAFF. Written as DNA, the CDR3 is TGCGCCAGCAGCTTACGACAGGGACAAATGAACACTGAAGCTTTCTTT.

V is TRBV6-4 and J is TRBJ2-1; D is possibly TRBD2 (5 bases). V was trimmed by 0 bases and J by 2 bases, leaving 8 bases between them. This CDR3 has 15 amino acids. Germline CDR1 is MRHNA and CDR2 is SNTAGT. The CDR3 protein is CASSDSSGAYNEQFF. DNA of the CDR3: TGTGCCAGCAGTGACTCAAGCGGCGCCTACAATGAGCAGTTCTTC.

The genes are TRBV6-4 and TRBJ2-3; D remains unclear. In germline, CDR1 is MRHNA, CDR2 SNTAGT. Deletions cut 3 bases from V and 2 bases from J, with 6 bases between. The CDR3 extends over 13 amino acids. Here the CDR3 DNA reads TGTGCCAGCAGTGAATGGGCCACAGATACGCAGTATTTT. This translates into CASSEWATDTQYF.

Only a few counts were recorded for this clone. The chain combines TRBV5-1 with TRBJ2-7; maybe TRBD1 (5 bases). CDR1 is SGHRS and CDR2 is YFSETQ in the germline V gene. There are 16 residues in the CDR3. Trimming pared 3 bases from V and 0 bases from J, leaving 16 bases between. This CDR3 reads CASSSSGGAHSYEQYF. DNA of the CDR3: TGCGCCAGCAGCTCTTCGGGTGGGGCGCACTCCTACGAGCAGTACTTC.

The rearrangement links TRBV27 to TRBJ2-3, with 9 bases fitting TRBD2. Germline-derived CDR1 and CDR2 are MNHEY and SMNVEV (reference sequence). J was trimmed by 6 bases and V by 8 bases; bases with no gene match: 9. The CDR3 covers 14 residues. CDR3 coding DNA: TGTGCCAGCTGTATTTTAGCGGGGGCGGATACGCAGTATTTT. This codes for CASCILAGADTQYF.